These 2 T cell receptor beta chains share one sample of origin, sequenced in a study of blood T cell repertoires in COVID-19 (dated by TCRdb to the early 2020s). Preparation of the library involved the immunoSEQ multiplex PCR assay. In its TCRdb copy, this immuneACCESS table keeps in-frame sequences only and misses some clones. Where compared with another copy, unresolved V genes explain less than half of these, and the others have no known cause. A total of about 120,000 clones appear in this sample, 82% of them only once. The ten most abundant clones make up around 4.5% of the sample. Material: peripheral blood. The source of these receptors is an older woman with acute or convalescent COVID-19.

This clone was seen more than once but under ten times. In DNA, the CDR3 is TGTGCCAGCAGCTCATCGACAGCTTTTAATCAGCCCCAGCATTTT. It encodes CASSSSTAFNQPQHF. V usage is TRBV7-2 and J usage is TRBJ1-5; maybe TRBD1 (5 bases). This CDR3 has 15 residues. Germline loops: CDR1 SGHTA, CDR2 FQGNSA. Between the trimmed V and J ends, which lost 4 bases and 4 bases, there was a span of 14 bases.

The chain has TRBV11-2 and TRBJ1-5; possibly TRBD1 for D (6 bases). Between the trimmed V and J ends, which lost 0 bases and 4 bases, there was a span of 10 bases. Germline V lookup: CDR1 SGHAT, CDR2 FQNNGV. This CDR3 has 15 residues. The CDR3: CASSLDGTRNQPQHF. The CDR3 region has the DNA TGTGCCAGCAGCTTAGATGGGACAAGAAATCAGCCCCAGCATTTT.